These 12 T cell receptor beta chains share one sample of origin, sequenced in a study of blood T cell repertoires in COVID-19. Only in-frame clones appear in the TCRdb table, and some are missing; sequencing was by immunoSEQ multiplex PCR. The sample carries over 60,000 clones, roughly 82% recorded once. Source material: peripheral blood. These receptors were obtained from a human donor in a cohort sampled during active COVID-19.

The chain joins TRBV13 to TRBJ2-7; 8 bases match TRBD2. From germline, CDR1 is PRHDT and CDR2 FYEKMQ (reference sequence). CDR3 length: 16 residues. J was trimmed by 1 base and V by 4 bases; bases with no gene match: 9. CDR3 residues: CASSWTYGGDSYEQYF. CDR3 nucleotide sequence: TGTGCCAGCAGCTGGACCTACGGGGGGGATTCCTACGAGCAGTACTTC.

This chain joins TRBV9 and TRBJ1-4; 7 bases line up with TRBD1. Germline V gives CDR1 SGDLS, CDR2 YYNGEE. V was pared by 4 bases and J by 8 bases, with 2 bases of the junction left unmatched. The CDR3 extends over 12 amino acids. The CDR3 is CASSYRGEKLFF. For the CDR3, the DNA is TGTGCCAGCAGCTACAGGGGCGAAAAACTGTTTTTT.

The CDR3 sequence: CASRTGQNTEAFF. In nucleotides, the CDR3 is TGCGCCAGCAGAACGGGACAGAACACTGAAGCTTTCTTT. The chain recombines TRBV23-1 with TRBJ1-1, with a tentative D call TRBD1 (6 bases). TRBV23-1 falls under the ORF class, with uncertain function. The germline V and J ends were trimmed by 6 bases and 1 base, with 9 bases remaining between them. The length of the CDR3 is 13 residues.

The chain has TRBV18 and TRBJ2-3; 12 bases line up with TRBD1. Losses at the gene ends were 3 bases for V and 2 bases for J; bases not matched to a gene: 3. CDR3 length equals 16 residues. The germline V gene has CDR1 KGHSH and CDR2 LQKENI. The CDR3: CASSPGTGGATDTQYF. Written as DNA, the CDR3 is TGTGCCAGCTCACCCGGGACAGGGGGCGCCACAGATACGCAGTATTTT.

The V gene is TRBV5-5, the J gene TRBJ2-7; D is possibly TRBD1 (5 bases). V was pared by 0 bases and J by 0 bases, with 10 bases between. The CDR3 consists of 15 residues. The germline gives CDR1 SGHKS, CDR2 YYEKEE (reference sequence). CDR3 nucleotides: TGTGCCAGCAGCTTGGGGCAGGGTAGCTCCTACGAGCAGTACTTC. It yields the protein CASSLGQGSSYEQYF.

The genes are TRBV18 and TRBJ1-2; 7 bases are shared with TRBD1. Trimming cost V 3 bases and J 0 bases; bases outside gene matches: 4. Germline V CDR1 and CDR2: KGHSH, LQKENI. The CDR3 has 15 amino acids. CDR3 bases: TGTGCCAGCTCACCCTGGGACAGTCCTAACTATGGCTACACCTTC. This translates into CASSPWDSPNYGYTF.

V is TRBV25-1 and J is TRBJ1-4, with a tentative D call TRBD1 (6 bases). Germline CDR1 is MGHDK and CDR2 is SYGVNS. Trimming shortened V by 2 bases and J by 4 bases, and 11 bases separated the two germline ends. The CDR3 length is 15 residues. The CDR3 DNA is TGTGCCAGCAGTGAAGGGGGCAGGAGTAATGAAAAACTGTTTTTT. This translates into CASSEGGRSNEKLFF.

This chain's CDR3 is CASSLKPTDTQYF. In nucleotides, the CDR3 is TGTGCCAGCAGCTTGAAGCCCACAGATACGCAGTATTTT. V gene TRBV5-6 combines with J gene TRBJ2-3; D not certain. This CDR3 is 13 amino acids long. Germline lookup yields CDR1 SGHDT and CDR2 YYEEEE. V was clipped by 1 base and J by 2 bases, with 5 bases between them.

The genes are TRBV7-4 and TRBJ2-7, with 15 bases aligning to TRBD2. The junction had 12 bases not matched to a gene; V was cut back by 5 bases and J by 7 bases. Germline loops: CDR1 SGHVT, CDR2 SQSDAQ. The CDR3 spans 17 residues. CDR3 protein: CASSPRTSGGERGEQYF. The CDR3 coding sequence is TGTGCCAGCAGCCCCCGGACTAGCGGGGGGGAAAGGGGAGAGCAGTACTTC.

J is TRBJ2-1 and V is TRBV30; 10 bases map to TRBD2. With 2 bases clipped from V and 2 bases from J, the junction kept 6 bases outside the gene matches. The CDR3 spans 16 residues. From germline, CDR1 is GTSNPN and CDR2 SVGIG (reference sequence). The CDR3, as DNA: TGTGCCTGGAGTTTAGCGGGGGGCCGACCCTACAATGAGCAGTTCTTC. It yields the protein CAWSLAGGRPYNEQFF.

This rearrangement joins TRBV30 to TRBJ2-1; D uncertain. CDR1 is GTSNPN, CDR2 SVGIG, per germline (reference sequence). The V gene lost 3 bases and the J gene lost 0 bases, with 18 bases spanning the gap. CDR3 length: 17 amino acids. The CDR3 sequence is CAWRAYRVSDSYNEQFF. In DNA, the CDR3 is TGTGCCTGGAGGGCTTACCGGGTCTCCGACTCCTACAATGAGCAGTTCTTC. Filled out from reference TRBV30 and TRBJ2-1, the complete variable domain reads SQTIHQWPATLVQPVGSPLSLECTVEGTSNPNLYWYRQAAGRGLQLLFYSVGIGQISSEVPQNLSASRPQDRQFILSSKKLLLSDSGFYLCAWRAYRVSDSYNEQFFGPGTRLTVL.

The chain employs TRBV7-9 and TRBJ1-1, with 7 nucleotides matching TRBD1. Germline values: CDR1 SEHNR, CDR2 FQNEAQ (reference sequence). CDR3 size: 14 residues. With V trimmed by 3 bases and J by 6 bases, 7 bases remained unmatched. The DNA for the CDR3 is TGTGCCAGCAGCTTCGGAGACAGGGCGGCTGAAGCTTTCTTT. This sequence encodes CASSFGDRAAEAFF.